Frequency places the clone carrying this TCR beta chain as large (0.1 to 1%). This sample stems from a study of CD8 T cells in cerebrospinal fluid in Alzheimer's disease. Turning to the study itself: Two single-cell methods, plate-based nested PCR and droplet-based sequencing, assessed CSF clonal expansion.

The CDR3 runs to 16 residues. The germline CDR1 and CDR2 sequences are SGHNT and YENEEA. As a neurodegenerative disease comparison group, Parkinson's disease patients were sampled. 10X single-cell V(D)J and 5' gene-expression libraries profiled CSF cells. TCRdb reworked the 10x single-cell sequencing reads into one entry per CDR3 protein, no DNA. The sample shows 860 or so distinct CDR3 sequences, and around 10% sits with its ten largest clones. Material for sequencing was cerebrospinal fluid. This sequence was found in a human donor with Parkinson's disease. The chain has TRBV11-3 and TRBJ2-2; TCRdb indicates TRBD1, and absent DNA this call remains unverified. The CDR3 reads CASSSVGQASTGELFF.